One and the same sample provided the 11 T cell receptor beta chains below, sequenced in a study of naive and memory T cell subsets. Whole-blood samples were 2 to 3 ml of peripheral blood from healthy adult volunteers. Reverse transcription of blood and skin TCR RNA was primed at alpha and beta constant regions. TCRdb re-derived calls from the 5' RACE reads in MiXCR, one entry per CDR3 protein. Counted here are about 25,000 distinct CDR3 sequences, 20% to 25% occurring once; the ten biggest clones make up over 1.5%. All receptors come from a female donor in good health.

The chain links TRBV7-2 to TRBJ2-1; D gene unclear. Trimming pared 5 bases from V and 4 bases from J, leaving 3 bases between. This CDR3 is built from 11 residues. Germline assignment: CDR1 SGHTA and CDR2 FQGNSA. The CDR3 DNA follows: TGTGCCAGCAGCCCTTACAATGAGCAGTTCTTC. It translates to CASSPYNEQFF.

The gene calls are TRBV12-3 or TRBV12-4 and TRBJ1-2; D not resolved. The CDR3 has 14 amino acids. The V end was cut by 0 bases, the J end by 7 bases, with 12 bases between. The CDR3 DNA reads as TGTGCCAGCAGTTTAGCCAGTAGCTCCCTTGGCTACACCTTC. As protein: CASSLASSSLGYTF.

Judged by abundance, this clonotype is medium-sized. The CDR3 sequence: CASSWTEDTEAFF. DNA for the CDR3: TGTGCCAGCAGTTGGACAGAAGACACTGAAGCTTTCTTT. The chain couples TRBV6-5 to TRBJ1-1, with D perhaps TRBD1 (6 bases). Per germline, CDR1 MNHEY and CDR2 SVGAGI. The CDR3 has 13 amino acids. V gave up 4 bases and J gave up 3 bases, with 9 bases separating them.

A few counts support this clonotype. The chain is built from TRBV29-1 and TRBJ1-2; a possible D gene is TRBD1 (5 bases). Germline V gene data show CDR1 as SQVTM and CDR2 as ANQGSEA. Deletions cut 7 bases from V and 4 bases from J, with 13 bases between. CDR3 length equals 12 residues. CDR3 residues: CSAKDGTYGYTF. DNA of the CDR3: TGCAGCGCTAAGGACGGGACCTATGGCTACACCTTC.

This clonotype was detected only once. This chain joins TRBV20-1 and TRBJ1-4, with D tentatively TRBD1 (5 bases). There are 14 residues in the CDR3. Trimming shortened V by 4 bases and J by 0 bases, and 9 bases separated the two germline ends. Per the germline V gene, CDR1 is DFQATT and CDR2 is SNEGSKA (reference sequence). The CDR3 bases are TGCAGTGCTACGGGGACGGCAACTAATGAAAAACTGTTTTTT. This codes for CSATGTATNEKLFF.

This rearrangement joins TRBV29-1 to TRBJ1-5; TRBD1 matches at 7 bases. V gave up 4 bases and J gave up 6 bases; unmatched junction bases: 12. Germline V gene data show CDR1 as SQVTM and CDR2 as ANQGSEA. There are 15 residues in the CDR3. CDR3 region: CSVVLGGELPQPQHF. The CDR3 region has the DNA TGCAGCGTTGTCCTAGGGGGCGAGTTACCTCAGCCCCAGCATTTT.

This clonotype was found many times. CDR3 coding DNA: TGTGCCAGCAGAGTAGCGGGAGGGCACACCGGGGAGCTGTTTTTT. This encodes CASRVAGGHTGELFF. This rearrangement joins TRBV12-3 or TRBV12-4 to TRBJ2-2; 11 positions agree with TRBD2. V lost 6 bases to trimming and J lost 3 bases; unmatched junction nucleotides: 3. The CDR3 spans 15 residues.

There are a few counts of this clonotype. Written as DNA, the CDR3 is TGTGCCAGCAGCTACTTAAGGGGAGGGACCCAGTACTTC. Its protein product is CASSYLRGGTQYF. This chain joins TRBV7-6 and TRBJ2-5; D may be TRBD2 (6 bases). Trimming took 4 bases from V and 7 from J, leaving 13 bases between them. The CDR3 is made up of 13 amino acids. Germline CDR1 SGHVS, CDR2 FNYEAQ.

This clonotype was seen at least ten times. This chain uses TRBV20-1 with TRBJ2-1; 11 nucleotides match TRBD2. With V trimmed by 5 bases and J by 6 bases, 9 bases remained unmatched. Germline V lookup: CDR1 DFQATT, CDR2 SNEGSKA (reference sequence). CDR3 length equals 15 residues. CDR3 coding DNA: TGCAGTGCTCCCCGGCTAGCGGGAGGCGGCAATGAGCAGTTCTTC. Its protein is CSAPRLAGGGNEQFF.

This clonotype was counted only a few times. This chain uses TRBV6-5 with TRBJ1-1; D is perhaps TRBD1 (5 bases). CDR1 MNHEY and CDR2 SVGAGI come from the germline V gene. With 2 bases removed from V and 4 bases from J, the gap between germline ends came to 17 bases. The CDR3 length is 16 residues. CDR3 nucleotide sequence: TGTGCCAGCAGTTACCCCCTCGGGGGGGTGGGCACTGAAGCTTTCTTT. Residues: CASSYPLGGVGTEAFF.

The chain uses TRBV7-9 and TRBJ2-1; possible D gene TRBD2, 6 bases. Trimming shortened V by 8 bases and J by 2 bases, and 10 bases separated the two germline ends. Germline V lookup: CDR1 SEHNR, CDR2 FQNEAQ (reference sequence). This CDR3 has 13 amino acids. CDR3 nucleotide sequence: TGTGCCAGCTGCTCTAGCGCCTACAATGAGCAGTTCTTC. This encodes CASCSSAYNEQFF.